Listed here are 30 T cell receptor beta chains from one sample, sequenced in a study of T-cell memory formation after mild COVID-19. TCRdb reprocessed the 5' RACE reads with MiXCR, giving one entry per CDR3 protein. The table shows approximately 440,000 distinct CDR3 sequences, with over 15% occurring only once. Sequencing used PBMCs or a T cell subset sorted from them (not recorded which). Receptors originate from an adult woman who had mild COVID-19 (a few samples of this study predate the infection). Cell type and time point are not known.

DNA of the CDR3: TGCGCCAGCAGCCGGACGGCGGAGGGGCCAGATACGCAGTATTTT. Its translation: CASSRTAEGPDTQYF. The chain uses TRBV4-1 and TRBJ2-3; maybe TRBD2 (6 bases). The CDR3 contains 15 residues. Germline-derived CDR1 and CDR2 are MGHRA and YSYEKL. Trimming shortened V by 4 bases and J by 4 bases, and 15 bases separated the two germline ends.

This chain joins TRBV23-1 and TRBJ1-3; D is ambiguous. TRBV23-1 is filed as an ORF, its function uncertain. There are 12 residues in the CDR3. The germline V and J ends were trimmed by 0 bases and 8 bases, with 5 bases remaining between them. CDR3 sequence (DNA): TGCGCCAGCAGTCAATCAGGGCACACCATATATTTT. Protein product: CASSQSGHTIYF.

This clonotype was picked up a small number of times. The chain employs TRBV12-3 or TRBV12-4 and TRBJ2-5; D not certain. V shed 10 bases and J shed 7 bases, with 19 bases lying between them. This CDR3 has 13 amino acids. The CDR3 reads CATQRASWVTQYF. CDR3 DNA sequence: TGTGCCACCCAAAGGGCCAGCTGGGTGACCCAGTACTTC.

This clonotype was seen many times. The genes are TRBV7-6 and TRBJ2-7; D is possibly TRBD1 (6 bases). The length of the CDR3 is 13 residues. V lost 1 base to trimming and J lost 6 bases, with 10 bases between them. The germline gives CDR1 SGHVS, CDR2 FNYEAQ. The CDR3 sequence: CASSLDRVSEQYF. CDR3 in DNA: TGTGCCAGCAGCTTAGACAGGGTGTCCGAGCAGTACTTC.

CDR3 in amino acids: CASSVPAGGSDTQYF. In DNA form, the CDR3 reads TGTGCCAGCAGCGTACCGGCGGGGGGGTCAGATACGCAGTATTTT. The chain has TRBV9 and TRBJ2-3; 9 nucleotides match TRBD2. CDR3 length: 15 residues. Germline V gives CDR1 SGDLS, CDR2 YYNGEE. The J segment lost 4 bases and the V segment lost 1 base, leaving 4 bases of the junction unmatched.

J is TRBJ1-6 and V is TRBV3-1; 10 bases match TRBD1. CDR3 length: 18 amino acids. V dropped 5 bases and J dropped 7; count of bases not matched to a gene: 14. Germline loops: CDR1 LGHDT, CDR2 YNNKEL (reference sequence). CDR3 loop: CASSLTSDRGLGNSPLHF. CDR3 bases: TGTGCCAGCAGCTTGACGTCAGACAGGGGGCTAGGAAATTCACCCCTCCACTTT.

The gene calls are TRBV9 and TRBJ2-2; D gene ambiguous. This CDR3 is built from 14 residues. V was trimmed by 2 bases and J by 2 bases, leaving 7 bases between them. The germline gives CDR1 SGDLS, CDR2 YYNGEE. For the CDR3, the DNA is TGTGCCAGCAGCGTGGCTTCTAACACCGGGGAGCTGTTTTTT. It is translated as CASSVASNTGELFF.

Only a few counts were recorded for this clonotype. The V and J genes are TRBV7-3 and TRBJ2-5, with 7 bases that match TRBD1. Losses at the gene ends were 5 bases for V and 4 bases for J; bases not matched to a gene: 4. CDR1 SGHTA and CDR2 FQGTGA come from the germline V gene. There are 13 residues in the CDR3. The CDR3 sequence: CASSARGPETQYF. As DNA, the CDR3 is TGTGCCAGCAGCGCAAGGGGGCCAGAGACCCAGTACTTC.

The CDR3 here is CASTLGYTGELFF. For the CDR3, the DNA is TGTGCCAGCACTTTGGGGTACACCGGGGAGCTGTTTTTT. The J gene is TRBJ2-2, the V gene TRBV12-3 or TRBV12-4, with D unclear. The CDR3 spans 13 residues. Between the trimmed V and J ends, which lost 7 bases and 3 bases, there was a span of 9 bases.

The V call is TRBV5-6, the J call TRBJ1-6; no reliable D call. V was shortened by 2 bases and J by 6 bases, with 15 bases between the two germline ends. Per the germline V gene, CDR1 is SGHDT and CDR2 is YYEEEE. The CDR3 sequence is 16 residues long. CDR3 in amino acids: CASSFLGVAVNSPLHF. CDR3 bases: TGTGCCAGCAGCTTTCTCGGTGTGGCCGTTAATTCACCCCTCCACTTT.

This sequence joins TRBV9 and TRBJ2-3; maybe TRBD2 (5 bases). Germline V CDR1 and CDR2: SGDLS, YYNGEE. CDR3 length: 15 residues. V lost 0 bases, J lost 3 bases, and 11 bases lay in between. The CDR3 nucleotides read TGTGCCAGCAGCGTAGGAGGGTTGGTTACAGATACGCAGTATTTT. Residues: CASSVGGLVTDTQYF.

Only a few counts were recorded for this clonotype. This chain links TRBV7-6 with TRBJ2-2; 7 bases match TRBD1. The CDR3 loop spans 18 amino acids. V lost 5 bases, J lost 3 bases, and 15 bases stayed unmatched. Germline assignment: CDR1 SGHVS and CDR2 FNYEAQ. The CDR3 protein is CASSLYLRQGRDTGELFF. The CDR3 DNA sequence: TGTGCCAGCAGCCTCTACCTCAGACAGGGACGTGACACCGGGGAGCTGTTTTTT. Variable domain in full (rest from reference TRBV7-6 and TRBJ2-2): GAGVSQSPRYKVTKRGQDVALRCDPISGHVSLYWYRQALGQGPEFLTYFNYEAQQDKSGLPNDRFSAERPEGSISTLTIQRTEQRDSAMYRCASSLYLRQGRDTGELFFGEGSRLTVL.

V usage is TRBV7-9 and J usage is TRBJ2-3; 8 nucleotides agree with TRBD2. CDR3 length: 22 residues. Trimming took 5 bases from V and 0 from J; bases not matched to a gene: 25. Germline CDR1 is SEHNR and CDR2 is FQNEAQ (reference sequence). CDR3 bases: TGTGCCAGCAGCCCCCGGACTAGCCACAGGTTCCCGTTCGTTGGGAGCACAGATACGCAGTATTTT. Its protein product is CASSPRTSHRFPFVGSTDTQYF.

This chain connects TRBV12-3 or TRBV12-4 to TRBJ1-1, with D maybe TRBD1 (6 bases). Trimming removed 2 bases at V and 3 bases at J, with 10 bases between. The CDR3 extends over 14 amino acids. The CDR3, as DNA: TGTGCCAGCAGTTTACAGGGGTGGGACACTGAAGCTTTCTTT. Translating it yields CASSLQGWDTEAFF.

For the CDR3, the DNA is TGTGCCAGCAGCCAAGAGGTAGCGGGAGGAAGCTCCTACAATGAGCAGTTCTTC. This encodes CASSQEVAGGSSYNEQFF. The V gene is TRBV3-1, the J gene TRBJ2-1, with 10 bases that match TRBD2. The CDR3 contains 18 residues. The J segment lost 0 bases and the V segment lost 0 bases, leaving 5 bases of the junction unmatched. Germline V gene lookup returns CDR1 LGHDT and CDR2 YNNKEL (reference sequence).

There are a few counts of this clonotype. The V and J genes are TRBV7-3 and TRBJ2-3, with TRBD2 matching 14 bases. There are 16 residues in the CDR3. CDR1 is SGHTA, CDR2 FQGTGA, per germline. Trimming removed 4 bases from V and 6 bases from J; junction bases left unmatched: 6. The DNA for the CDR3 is TGTGCCAGCAGCTCAGGGACTAGCGGGGGTATTGATACGCAGTATTTT. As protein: CASSSGTSGGIDTQYF.

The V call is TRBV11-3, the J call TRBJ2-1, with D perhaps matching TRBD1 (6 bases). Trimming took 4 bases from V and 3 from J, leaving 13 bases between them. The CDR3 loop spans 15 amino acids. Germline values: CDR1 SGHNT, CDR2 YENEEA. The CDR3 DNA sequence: TGTGCCAGCAGCTCGGAAACAGGGAACTACAATGAGCAGTTCTTC. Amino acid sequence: CASSSETGNYNEQFF. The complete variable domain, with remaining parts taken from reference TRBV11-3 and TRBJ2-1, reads EAGVVQSPRYKIIEKKQPVAFWCNPISGHNTLYWYLQNLGQGPELLIRYENEEAVDDSQLPKDRFSAERLKGVDSTLKIQPAELGDSAVYLCASSSETGNYNEQFFGPGTRLTVL.

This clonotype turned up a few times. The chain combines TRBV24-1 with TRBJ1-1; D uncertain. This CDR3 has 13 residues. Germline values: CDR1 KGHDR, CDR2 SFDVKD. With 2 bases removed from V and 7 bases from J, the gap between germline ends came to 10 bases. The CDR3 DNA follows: TGTGCCACCAGTGATTCTTCTGACAATGAAGCTTTCTTT. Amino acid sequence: CATSDSSDNEAFF.

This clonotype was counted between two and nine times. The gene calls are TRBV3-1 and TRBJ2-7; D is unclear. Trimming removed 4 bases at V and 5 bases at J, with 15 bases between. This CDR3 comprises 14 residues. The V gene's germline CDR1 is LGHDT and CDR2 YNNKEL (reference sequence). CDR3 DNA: TGTGCCAGCAGCCCTGGCTCCGAAGTCGACGAGCAGTACTTC. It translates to CASSPGSEVDEQYF.

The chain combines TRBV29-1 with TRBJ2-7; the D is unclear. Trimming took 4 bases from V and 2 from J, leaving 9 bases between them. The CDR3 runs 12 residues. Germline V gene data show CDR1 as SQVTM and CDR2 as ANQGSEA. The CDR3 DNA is TGCAGCGTTGGCCTAGATCCCTACGAGCAGTACTTC. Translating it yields CSVGLDPYEQYF.

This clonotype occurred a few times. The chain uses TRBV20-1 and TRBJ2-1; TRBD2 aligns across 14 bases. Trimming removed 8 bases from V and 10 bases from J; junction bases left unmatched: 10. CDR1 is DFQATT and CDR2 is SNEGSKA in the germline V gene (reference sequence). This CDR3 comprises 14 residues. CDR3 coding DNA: TGCAGTTTCTCGAGACTAGCGGGAGGGGGAGAGCAGTTCTTC. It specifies CSFSRLAGGGEQFF.

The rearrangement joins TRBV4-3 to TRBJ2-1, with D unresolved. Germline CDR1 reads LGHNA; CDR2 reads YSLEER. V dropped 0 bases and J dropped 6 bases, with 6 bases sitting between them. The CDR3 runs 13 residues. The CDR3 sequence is CASSQEYSNEQFF. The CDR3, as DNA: TGCGCCAGCAGCCAAGAGTACAGCAATGAGCAGTTCTTC.

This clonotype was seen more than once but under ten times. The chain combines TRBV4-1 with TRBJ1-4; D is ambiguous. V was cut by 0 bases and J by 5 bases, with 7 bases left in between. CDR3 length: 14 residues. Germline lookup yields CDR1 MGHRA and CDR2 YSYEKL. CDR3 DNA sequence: TGCGCCAGCAGCCAAGATGGACGGAATGAAAAACTGTTTTTT. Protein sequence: CASSQDGRNEKLFF.

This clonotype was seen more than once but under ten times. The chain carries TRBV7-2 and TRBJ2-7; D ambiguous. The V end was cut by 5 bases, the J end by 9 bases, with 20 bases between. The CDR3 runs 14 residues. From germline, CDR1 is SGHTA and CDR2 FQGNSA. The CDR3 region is CASSPSTGRVGQYF. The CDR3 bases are TGTGCCAGCAGCCCTTCGACCGGTCGGGTAGGGCAGTACTTC.

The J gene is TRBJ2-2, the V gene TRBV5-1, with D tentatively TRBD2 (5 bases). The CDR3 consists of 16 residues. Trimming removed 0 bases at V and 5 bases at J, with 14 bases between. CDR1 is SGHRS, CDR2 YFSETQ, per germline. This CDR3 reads CASSLVPSGDTGELFF. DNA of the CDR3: TGCGCCAGCAGCTTGGTTCCCAGCGGAGATACCGGGGAGCTGTTTTTT.

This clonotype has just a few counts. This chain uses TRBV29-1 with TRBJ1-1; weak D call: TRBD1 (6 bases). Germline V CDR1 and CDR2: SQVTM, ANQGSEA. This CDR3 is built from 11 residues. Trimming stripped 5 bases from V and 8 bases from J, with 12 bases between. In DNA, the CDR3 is TGCAGCGTTCGCGACAGGCTGGAAGCTTTCTTT. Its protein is CSVRDRLEAFF.

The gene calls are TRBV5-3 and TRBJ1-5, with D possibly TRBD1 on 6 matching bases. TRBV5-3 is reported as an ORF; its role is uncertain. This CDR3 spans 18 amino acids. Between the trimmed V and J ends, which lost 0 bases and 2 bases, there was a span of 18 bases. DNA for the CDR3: TGTGCCAGAAGCTTGGCATCTCTCAACAGGGATTGCAATCAGCCCCAGCATTTT. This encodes CARSLASLNRDCNQPQHF.

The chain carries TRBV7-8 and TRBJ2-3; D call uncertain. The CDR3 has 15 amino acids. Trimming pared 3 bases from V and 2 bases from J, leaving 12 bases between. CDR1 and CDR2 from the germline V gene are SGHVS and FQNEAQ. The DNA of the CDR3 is TGTGCCAGCAGCTTCGGCTCATTCTCCACAGATACGCAGTATTTT. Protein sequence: CASSFGSFSTDTQYF.

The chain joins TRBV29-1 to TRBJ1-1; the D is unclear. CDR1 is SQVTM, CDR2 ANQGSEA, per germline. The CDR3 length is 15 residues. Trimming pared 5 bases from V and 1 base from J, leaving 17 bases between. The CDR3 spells CSVWTPSGQNTEAFF. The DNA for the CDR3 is TGCAGCGTTTGGACCCCCTCGGGTCAGAACACTGAAGCTTTCTTT.

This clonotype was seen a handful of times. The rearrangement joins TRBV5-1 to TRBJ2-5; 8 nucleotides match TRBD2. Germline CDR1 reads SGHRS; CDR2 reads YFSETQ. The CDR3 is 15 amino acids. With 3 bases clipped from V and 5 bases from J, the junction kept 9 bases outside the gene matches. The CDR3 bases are TGCGCCAGCAGCTCAGGACTAGCCCTTGGGGAGACCCAGTACTTC. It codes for CASSSGLALGETQYF. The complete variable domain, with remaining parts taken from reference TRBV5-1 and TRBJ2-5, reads KAGVTQTPRYLIKTRGQQVTLSCSPISGHRSVSWYQQTPGQGLQFLFEYFSETQRNKGNFPGRFSGRQFSNSRSEMNVSTLELGDSALYLCASSSGLALGETQYFGPGTRLLVL.